This T cell receptor beta chain was profiled in a study of T cells in Graves' hyperthyroidism and ophthalmopathy. The germline gives CDR1 SGHTA, CDR2 FQGNSA. V was clipped by 5 bases and J by 0 bases, with 17 bases between them. The CDR3 is 16 residues long. Amplified regions were TCR beta CDR3 sequences from RNA transcripts. HTBI primers were used for first-round RT-PCR of the TCR CDR3. In TCRdb, the multiplex PCR reads were re-called with MiXCR into one record per CDR3 protein. Of hundreds of thousands of distinct CDR3 sequences listed, roughly 15% are singletons. This clonotype has at least ten counts.

The source material was blood. This TCR was recovered from a woman between 50 and 59 years old with Graves' ophthalmopathy. The chain employs TRBV7-2 and TRBJ2-7; D is perhaps TRBD2 (6 bases). The CDR3 is CASSGSLALSSYEQYF. The DNA of the CDR3 is TGTGCCAGCAGCGGGTCTCTAGCGTTGAGCTCCTACGAGCAGTACTTC.